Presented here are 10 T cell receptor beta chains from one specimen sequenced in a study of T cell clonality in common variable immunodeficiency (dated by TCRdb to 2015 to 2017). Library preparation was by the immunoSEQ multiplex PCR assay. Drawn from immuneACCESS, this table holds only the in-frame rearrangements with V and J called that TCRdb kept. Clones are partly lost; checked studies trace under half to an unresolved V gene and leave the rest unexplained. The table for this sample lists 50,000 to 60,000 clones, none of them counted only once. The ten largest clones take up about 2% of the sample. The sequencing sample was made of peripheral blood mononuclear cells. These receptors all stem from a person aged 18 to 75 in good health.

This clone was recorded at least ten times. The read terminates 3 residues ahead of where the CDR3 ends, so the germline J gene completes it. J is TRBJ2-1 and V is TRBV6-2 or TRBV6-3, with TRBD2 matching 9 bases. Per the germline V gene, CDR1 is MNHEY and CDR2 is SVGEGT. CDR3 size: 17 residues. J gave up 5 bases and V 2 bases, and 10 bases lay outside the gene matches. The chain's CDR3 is CASSYKRAGLADNEQFF. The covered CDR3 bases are TGTGCCAGCAGTTACAAGCGTGCGGGACTAGCAGACAATGAG.

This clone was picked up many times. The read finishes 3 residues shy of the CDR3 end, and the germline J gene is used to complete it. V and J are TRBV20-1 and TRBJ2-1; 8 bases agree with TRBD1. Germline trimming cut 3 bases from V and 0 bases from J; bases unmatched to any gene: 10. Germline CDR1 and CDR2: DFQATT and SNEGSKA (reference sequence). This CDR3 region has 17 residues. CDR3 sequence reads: CSARDQRTGSSYNEQFF. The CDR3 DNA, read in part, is TGCAGTGCTAGGGACCAGAGGACAGGGAGCTCCTACAATGAG.

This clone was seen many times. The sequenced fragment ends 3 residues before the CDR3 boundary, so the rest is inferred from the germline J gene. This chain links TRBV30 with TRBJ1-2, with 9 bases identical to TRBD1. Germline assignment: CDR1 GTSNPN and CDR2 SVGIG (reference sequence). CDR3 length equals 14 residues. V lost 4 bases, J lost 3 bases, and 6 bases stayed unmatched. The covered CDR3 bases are TGTGCCTGGACCGAACAGGGGGCTCACTATGGC. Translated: CAWTEQGAHYG. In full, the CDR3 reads CAWTEQGAHYGYTF.

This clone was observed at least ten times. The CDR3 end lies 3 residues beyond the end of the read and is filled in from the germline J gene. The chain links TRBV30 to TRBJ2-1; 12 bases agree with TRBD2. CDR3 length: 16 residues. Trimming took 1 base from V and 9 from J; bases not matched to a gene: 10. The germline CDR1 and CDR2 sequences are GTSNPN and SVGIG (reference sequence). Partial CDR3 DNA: TGTGCCTGGAGTGCCCCCACTAGCGGGAGGATCGGTGAG. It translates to CAWSAPTSGRIGE. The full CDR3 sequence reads CAWSAPTSGRIGEQFF.

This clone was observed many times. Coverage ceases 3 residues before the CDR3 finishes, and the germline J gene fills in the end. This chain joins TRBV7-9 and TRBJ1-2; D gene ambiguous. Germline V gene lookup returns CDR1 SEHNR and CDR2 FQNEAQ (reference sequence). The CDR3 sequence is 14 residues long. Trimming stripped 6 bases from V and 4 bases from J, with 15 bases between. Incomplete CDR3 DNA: TGTGCCAGCAGGCCCGAGGGCCAAGCCTATGGC. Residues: CASRPEGQAYG. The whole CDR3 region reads CASRPEGQAYGYTF. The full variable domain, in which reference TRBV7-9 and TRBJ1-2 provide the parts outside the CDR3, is DTGVSQNPRHKITKRGQNVTFRCDPISEHNRLYWYRQTLGQGPEFLTYFQNEAQLEKSRLLSDRFSAERPKGSFSTLEIQRTEQGDSAMYLCASRPEGQAYGYTFGSGTRLTVV.

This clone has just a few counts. CDR3 amino acids: CASSLQQETQYF. Incomplete CDR3 DNA: TGTGCCAGCAGCTTACAGCAAGAGACC. V gene TRBV5-4 combines with J gene TRBJ2-5; D is unclear. The read ends 3 residues shy of where the CDR3 ends; the end is completed using the germline J gene. With 2 bases removed from V and 2 bases from J, the gap between germline ends came to 4 bases. Germline CDR1 and CDR2: SGHNT and YYREEE (reference sequence). The length of the CDR3 is 12 residues.

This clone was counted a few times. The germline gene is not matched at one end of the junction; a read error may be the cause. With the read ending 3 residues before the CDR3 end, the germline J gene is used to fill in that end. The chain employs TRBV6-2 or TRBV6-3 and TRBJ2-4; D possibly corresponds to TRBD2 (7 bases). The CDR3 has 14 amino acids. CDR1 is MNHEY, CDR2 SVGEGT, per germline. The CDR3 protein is CASTYDGEGDIQYF. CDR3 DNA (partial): TGTGCCAGCACTTACGACGGGGAGGGGGACATT.

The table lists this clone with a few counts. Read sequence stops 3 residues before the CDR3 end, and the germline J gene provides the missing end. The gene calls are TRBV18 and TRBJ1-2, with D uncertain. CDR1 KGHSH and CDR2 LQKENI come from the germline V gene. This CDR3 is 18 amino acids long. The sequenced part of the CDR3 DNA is TGTGCCAGCTCACCACAATCACTAGCGGGGAGGAGCACAGATACC. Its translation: CASSPQSLAGRSTDT. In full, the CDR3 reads CASSPQSLAGRSTDTYTF. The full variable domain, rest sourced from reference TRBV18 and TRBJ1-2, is NAGVMQNPRHLVRRRGQEARLRCSPMKGHSHVYWYRQLPEEGLKFMVYLQKENIIDESGMPKERFSAEFPKEGPSILRIQQVVRGDSAAYFCASSPQSLAGRSTDTYTFGSGTRLTVV.

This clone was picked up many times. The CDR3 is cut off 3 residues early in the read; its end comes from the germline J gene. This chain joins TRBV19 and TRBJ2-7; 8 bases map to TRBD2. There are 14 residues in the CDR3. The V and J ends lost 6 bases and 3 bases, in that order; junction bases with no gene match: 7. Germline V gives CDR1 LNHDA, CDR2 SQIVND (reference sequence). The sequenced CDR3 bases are TGTGCCAGTAGCGGGGGGGCCTTGTTCTACGAG. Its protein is CASSGGALFYE. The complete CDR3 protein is CASSGGALFYEQYF. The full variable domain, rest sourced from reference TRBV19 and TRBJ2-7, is DGGITQSPKYLFRKEGQNVTLSCEQNLNHDAMYWYRQDPGQGLRLIYYSQIVNDFQKGDIAEGYSVSREKKESFPLTVTSAQKNPTAFYLCASSGGALFYEQYFGPGTRLTVT.

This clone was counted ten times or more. CDR3: CASSPGQGISGTPLHF. CDR3 bases read: TGTGCCAGCAGTCCGGGACAGGGTATCTCGGGGACACCC. The rearrangement links TRBV6-4 to TRBJ1-6; 9 bases agree with TRBD1. Read coverage stops 3 residues before the CDR3 terminus; the germline J gene supplies the remainder. CDR1 is MRHNA, CDR2 SNTAGT, per germline. V lost 5 bases, J lost 11 bases, and 13 bases stayed unmatched. The CDR3 length is 16 residues.